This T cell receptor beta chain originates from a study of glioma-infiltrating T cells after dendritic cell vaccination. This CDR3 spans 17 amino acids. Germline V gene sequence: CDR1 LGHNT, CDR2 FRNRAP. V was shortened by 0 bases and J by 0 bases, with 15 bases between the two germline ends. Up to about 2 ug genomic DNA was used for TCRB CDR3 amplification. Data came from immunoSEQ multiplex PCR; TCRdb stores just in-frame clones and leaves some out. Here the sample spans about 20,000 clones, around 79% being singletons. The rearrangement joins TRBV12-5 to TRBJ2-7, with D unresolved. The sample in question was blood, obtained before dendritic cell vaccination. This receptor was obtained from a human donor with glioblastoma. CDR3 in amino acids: CASGLVGLVTASYEQYF. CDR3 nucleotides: TGTGCTAGTGGTTTGGTAGGATTGGTCACAGCCTCCTACGAGCAGTACTTC.